A single sample is the source of the 32 T cell receptor beta chains below, sequenced in a study of blood T cell repertoires in COVID-19. Assay used: immunoSEQ multiplex PCR; TCRdb lists only in-frame clones, some missing. Here the sample spans roughly 64,000 clones, just over 85% being singletons. Sequencing used peripheral blood. The source of these receptors is a man aged 50-59 years with active COVID-19.

V gene TRBV12-3 or TRBV12-4 combines with J gene TRBJ1-2, with a weak D call TRBD1 (5 bases). This CDR3 has 12 amino acids. V was clipped by 6 bases and J by 2 bases, with 7 bases between them. The CDR3 region is CASSPGNYGYTF. In DNA form, the CDR3 reads TGTGCCAGCAGCCCAGGGAACTATGGCTACACCTTC.

CDR3 in amino acids: CASSLARDRAYEQYF. DNA of the CDR3: TGCGCCAGCAGCTTGGCTCGCGACAGGGCTTACGAGCAGTACTTC. The chain is built from TRBV5-1 and TRBJ2-7, with TRBD1 matching over 7 bases. Germline V CDR1 and CDR2: SGHRS, YFSETQ. This CDR3 has 15 amino acids. The V and J ends lost 0 bases and 4 bases, in that order; junction bases with no gene match: 7. The full variable domain, its missing parts supplied by reference TRBV5-1 and TRBJ2-7, is KAGVTQTPRYLIKTRGQQVTLSCSPISGHRSVSWYQQTPGQGLQFLFEYFSETQRNKGNFPGRFSGRQFSNSRSEMNVSTLELGDSALYLCASSLARDRAYEQYFGPGTRLTVT.

V is TRBV6-4 and J is TRBJ1-5; tentative D call: TRBD1 (6 bases). CDR1 is MRHNA and CDR2 is SNTAGT in the germline V gene. The CDR3 length is 15 residues. The V end was cut by 6 bases, the J end by 2 bases, with 14 bases between. CDR3 region: CASSSGARGNQPQHF. CDR3 coding DNA: TGTGCCAGCAGCTCAGGGGCTCGGGGCAATCAGCCCCAGCATTTT.

The V gene is TRBV4-1, the J gene TRBJ1-5, with D unresolved. The CDR3 contains 15 residues. In germline, CDR1 is MGHRA, CDR2 YSYEKL. Between the trimmed V and J ends, which lost 1 base and 1 base, there was a span of 8 bases. The CDR3 DNA follows: TGCGCCAGCAGCCAAGTTGGGAGGAGCAATCAGCCCCAGCATTTT. It encodes CASSQVGRSNQPQHF.

V usage is TRBV20-1 and J usage is TRBJ1-1, with D maybe TRBD1 (5 bases). The CDR3 runs to 11 residues. Germline lookup yields CDR1 DFQATT and CDR2 SNEGSKA (reference sequence). Trimming stripped 5 bases from V and 6 bases from J, with 10 bases between. The CDR3 spells CSAVRTPEAFF. In DNA, the CDR3 is TGCAGTGCTGTCCGGACACCTGAAGCTTTCTTT.

This chain uses TRBV4-1 with TRBJ2-1; 10 positions match TRBD2. The CDR3 totals 16 residues. Unmatched junction bases numbered 5, after V lost 4 bases and J lost 2 bases. Germline assignment: CDR1 MGHRA and CDR2 YSYEKL. The CDR3, as DNA: TGCGCCAGCAGCCGCGACAGCGGGGGGGCCTACAATGAGCAGTTCTTC. It specifies CASSRDSGGAYNEQFF.

The CDR3 sequence is CASTGLAGGRGELFF. The CDR3, as DNA: TGTGCCAGCACCGGACTAGCGGGGGGACGGGGGGAGCTGTTTTTT. The genes are TRBV2 and TRBJ2-2; 14 nucleotides align to TRBD2. Germline trimming cut 7 bases from V and 8 bases from J; bases unmatched to any gene: 6. The length of the CDR3 is 15 residues. CDR1 is SNHLY, CDR2 FYNNEI, per germline. Complete variable domain (other parts from reference TRBV2 and TRBJ2-2): EPEVTQTPSHQVTQMGQEVILRCVPISNHLYFYWYRQILGQKVEFLVSFYNNEISEKSEIFDDQFSVERPDGSNFTLKIRSTKLEDSAMYFCASTGLAGGRGELFFGEGSRLTVL.

The V and J genes are TRBV12-3 or TRBV12-4 and TRBJ2-5; D perhaps matches TRBD2 (5 bases). The V end was cut by 2 bases, the J end by 3 bases, with 7 bases between. This CDR3 has 13 residues. CDR3 bases: TGTGCCAGCAGTTTACGAGCGGAAGAGACCCAGTACTTC. It is translated as CASSLRAEETQYF.

The chain has TRBV9 and TRBJ2-7; TRBD1 might be the D (6 bases). V lost 4 bases, J lost 3 bases, and 20 bases lay in between. Germline lookup yields CDR1 SGDLS and CDR2 YYNGEE. The CDR3 sequence is 16 residues long. The CDR3 sequence is CASSTTPGDGVYEQYF. Here the CDR3 DNA reads TGTGCCAGCAGCACCACCCCAGGGGACGGCGTCTACGAGCAGTACTTC.

V is TRBV7-2 and J is TRBJ2-7, with 11 bases matching TRBD2. Per the germline V gene, CDR1 is SGHTA and CDR2 is FQGNSA. V lost 5 bases, J lost 8 bases, and 20 bases stayed unmatched. CDR3 length: 18 residues. The CDR3 sequence: CASSEGISGRGSSTQQYF. In DNA, the CDR3 is TGTGCCAGCAGCGAGGGTATTAGCGGGAGGGGGAGTTCTACGCAGCAGTACTTC. Together with reference TRBV7-2 and TRBJ2-7, the CDR3 gives the full variable domain: GAGVSQSPSNKVTEKGKDVELRCDPISGHTALYWYRQSLGQGLEFLIYFQGNSAPDKSGLPSDRFSAERTGGSVSTLTIQRTQQEDSAVYLCASSEGISGRGSSTQQYFGPGTRLTVT.

The rearrangement joins TRBV5-1 to TRBJ2-7; D is undetermined. V dropped 0 bases and J dropped 6 bases, with 13 bases sitting between them. Germline assignment: CDR1 SGHRS and CDR2 YFSETQ. The CDR3 has 14 residues. CDR3: CASSLEAGYSEQYF. CDR3 in DNA: TGCGCCAGCAGCTTGGAAGCAGGATATAGCGAGCAGTACTTC.

The chain carries TRBV5-1 and TRBJ2-5; D is uncertain. Trimming cost V 0 bases and J 2 bases, with 5 bases left between them. Germline CDR1 SGHRS, CDR2 YFSETQ. There are 13 residues in the CDR3. CDR3 region: CASSLGMQETQYF. Written as DNA, the CDR3 is TGCGCCAGCAGCTTGGGTATGCAAGAGACCCAGTACTTC.

This chain joins TRBV24-1 and TRBJ2-3; 11 bases map to TRBD2. In germline, CDR1 is KGHDR, CDR2 SFDVKD. Germline trimming cut 8 bases from V and 1 base from J; bases unmatched to any gene: 10. CDR3 length: 17 amino acids. As DNA, the CDR3 is TGTGCCACCAATGTACTAGCGGGGGTCTGGGGCACAGATACGCAGTATTTT. Encoded protein: CATNVLAGVWGTDTQYF.

The chain has TRBV28 and TRBJ2-7; possible D gene TRBD2, 6 bases. There are 14 residues in the CDR3. Germline V gene sequence: CDR1 MDHEN, CDR2 SYDVKM. The V and J ends lost 3 bases and 3 bases respectively, with 12 bases between them. CDR3: CASSLGGLLYEQYF. As DNA, the CDR3 is TGTGCCAGCAGTTTGGGGGGACTCCTCTACGAGCAGTACTTC.

The V and J genes are TRBV18 and TRBJ2-7; 8 bases are a match to TRBD1. V trimming: 1 base; J trimming: 3 bases; junction bases outside the gene matches: 5. Germline-derived CDR1 and CDR2 are KGHSH and LQKENI. The length of the CDR3 is 15 residues. CDR3 sequence: CASSPRRQGNYEQYF. The CDR3 DNA sequence: TGTGCCAGCTCACCACGGAGACAGGGGAACTACGAGCAGTACTTC.

In its sample, this clone was seen once. CDR3 nucleotides: TGTGCCAGCACCCTGGGGACAGGGGAAGGCTACACCTTC. The encoded protein is CASTLGTGEGYTF. V gene TRBV28 combines with J gene TRBJ1-2, with TRBD1 matching over 10 bases. Germline-derived CDR1 and CDR2 are MDHEN and SYDVKM. The CDR3 has 13 amino acids. J gave up 8 bases and V 7 bases, and 7 bases lay outside the gene matches.

This clone has a single count. The V gene is TRBV5-1, the J gene TRBJ2-1, with 12 bases fitting TRBD2. The CDR3 is 14 amino acids. V shed 7 bases and J 2 bases; nucleotides not matched to a gene: 1. In germline, CDR1 is SGHRS, CDR2 YFSETQ. CDR3 nucleotides: TGCGCCAGCGGACTAGCGGGACCCTACAATGAGCAGTTCTTC. Encoded protein: CASGLAGPYNEQFF.

This clone appeared a few times. This rearrangement joins TRBV6-4 to TRBJ2-2; the D gene is possibly TRBD1 (6 bases). Per germline, CDR1 MRHNA and CDR2 SNTAGT. The CDR3 totals 15 residues. Trimming took 2 bases from V and 12 from J, leaving 19 bases between them. The CDR3 nucleotides read TGTGCCAGCAGTGACACCGGGACAAGGCCCCCCAAGCTGTTTTTT. It encodes CASSDTGTRPPKLFF.

J is TRBJ1-4 and V is TRBV4-1; a weak D match, TRBD1 (6 bases). Trimming pared 1 base from V and 8 bases from J, leaving 17 bases between. Germline values: CDR1 MGHRA, CDR2 YSYEKL. The CDR3 contains 16 residues. The CDR3, as DNA: TGCGCCAGCAGCCAAGGGCAGGGGTCGGTCTGGGAAAAACTGTTTTTT. Translation: CASSQGQGSVWEKLFF.

This clone was detected a few times. V is TRBV7-2 and J is TRBJ1-3, with D uncertain. The germline V and J ends were trimmed by 5 bases and 3 bases, with 14 bases remaining between them. Germline V gene data show CDR1 as SGHTA and CDR2 as FQGNSA. CDR3 length: 15 residues. DNA of the CDR3: TGTGCCAGCAGCACGGGCGGGGATTTTGGAAACACCATATATTTT. Amino acids: CASSTGGDFGNTIYF.

CDR3 DNA sequence: TGTGCCAGCAGCTTAGACAGGGCGGACTATGGCTACACCTTC. This translates into CASSLDRADYGYTF. The V call is TRBV7-2, the J call TRBJ1-2, with a tentative D call TRBD1 (6 bases). Trimming removed 1 base at V and 3 bases at J, with 9 bases between. CDR3 size: 14 residues. Germline V lookup: CDR1 SGHTA, CDR2 FQGNSA. Looking up the rest from reference TRBV7-2 and TRBJ1-2 gives the full variable domain: GAGVSQSPSNKVTEKGKDVELRCDPISGHTALYWYRQSLGQGLEFLIYFQGNSAPDKSGLPSDRFSAERTGGSVSTLTIQRTQQEDSAVYLCASSLDRADYGYTFGSGTRLTVV.

This chain connects TRBV4-1 to TRBJ2-7; 9 nucleotides match TRBD2. Germline loops: CDR1 MGHRA, CDR2 YSYEKL. The V and J ends lost 1 base and 3 bases, in that order; junction bases with no gene match: 4. CDR3 length: 15 amino acids. The CDR3 DNA is TGCGCCAGCAGCCAAGGGGCTAGCGGGGTCTACGAGCAGTACTTC. Translation gives CASSQGASGVYEQYF.

The chain couples TRBV7-2 to TRBJ2-3; 12 bases are a match to TRBD2. Germline V lookup: CDR1 SGHTA, CDR2 FQGNSA. The CDR3 has 15 residues. Unmatched junction bases numbered 1, after V lost 3 bases and J lost 3 bases. CDR3 DNA sequence: TGTGCCAGCAGCTTCCTAGCGGGGGGGACAGATACGCAGTATTTT. Protein product: CASSFLAGGTDTQYF.

The chain joins TRBV6-1 to TRBJ1-1; perhaps TRBD1 as D (5 bases). V was pared by 0 bases and J by 10 bases, with 18 bases between. The CDR3 loop spans 15 amino acids. CDR1 is MNHNS and CDR2 is SASEGT in the germline V gene. CDR3 DNA: TGTGCCAGCAGTGAAGCGCCGGGAGCCCTAAGGGGAGCTTTCTTT. This gives the protein CASSEAPGALRGAFF.

This chain connects TRBV7-9 to TRBJ1-1; D unresolved. This CDR3 has 14 amino acids. V was cut by 5 bases and J by 0 bases, with 10 bases left in between. CDR1 is SEHNR and CDR2 is FQNEAQ in the germline V gene (reference sequence). The CDR3 DNA reads TGTGCCAGCAGCCAGACACTGTTGAACACTGAAGCTTTCTTT. Amino acid sequence: CASSQTLLNTEAFF. The whole variable domain, filled in from reference TRBV7-9 and TRBJ1-1, reads DTGVSQNPRHKITKRGQNVTFRCDPISEHNRLYWYRQTLGQGPEFLTYFQNEAQLEKSRLLSDRFSAERPKGSFSTLEIQRTEQGDSAMYLCASSQTLLNTEAFFGQGTRLTVV.

Comments on this clone: One end of the junction does not line up with germline, which may come from a read error. J is TRBJ1-4 and V is TRBV11-2, with D unresolved. This CDR3 is 14 amino acids long. CDR1 and CDR2 from the germline V gene are SGHAT and FQNNGV. In nucleotides, the CDR3 is TGTGCCAGCCGCTTCCCACCGACTTCTGGAAAACTGTTTTTT. It translates to CASRFPPTSGKLFF.

This clone was seen a few times. The CDR3 sequence: CAWSSRRSSYNEQFF. The CDR3 DNA reads TGTGCCTGGAGTTCGCGCCGGAGCTCCTACAATGAGCAGTTCTTC. The V and J genes are TRBV30 and TRBJ2-1; D not certain. V was trimmed by 2 bases and J by 0 bases, leaving 11 bases between them. Germline V lookup: CDR1 GTSNPN, CDR2 SVGIG (reference sequence). This CDR3 spans 15 amino acids.

This CDR3 is CASSQTGLPQETQYF. The CDR3 DNA reads TGTGCCAGCAGCCAGACGGGGTTACCCCAAGAGACCCAGTACTTC. V usage is TRBV7-3 and J usage is TRBJ2-5, with D perhaps matching TRBD2 (5 bases). This CDR3 contains 15 residues. Per the germline V gene, CDR1 is SGHTA and CDR2 is FQGTGA. The V gene lost 5 bases and the J gene lost 1 base, with 14 bases spanning the gap. Drawing the rest from reference TRBV7-3 and TRBJ2-5, the complete variable domain is GAGVSQTPSNKVTEKGKYVELRCDPISGHTALYWYRQSLGQGPEFLIYFQGTGAADDSGLPNDRFFAVRPEGSVSTLKIQRTERGDSAVYLCASSQTGLPQETQYFGPGTRLLVL.

The DNA of the CDR3 is TGTGCCAGCAGCCCCCACTACGAGCAGTACTTC. Translating gives CASSPHYEQYF. The V and J genes are TRBV7-2 and TRBJ2-7; D ambiguous. V dropped 5 bases and J dropped 3 bases, with 5 bases sitting between them. The CDR3 is 11 residues long. Germline values: CDR1 SGHTA, CDR2 FQGNSA.

V usage is TRBV15 and J usage is TRBJ2-7, with TRBD1 matching 9 bases. CDR1 and CDR2 (germline): LNHNV, YYDKDF (reference sequence). After removal of 3 bases from V and 1 base from J, the junction contained 4 bases not matched to a gene. The CDR3 contains 15 residues. CDR3 amino acids: CATSSSGTGSYEQYF. The CDR3 coding sequence is TGTGCCACCAGCAGCTCCGGGACAGGGTCCTACGAGCAGTACTTC. Combining the CDR3 with reference TRBV15 and TRBJ2-7 gives the whole variable domain DAMVIQNPRYQVTQFGKPVTLSCSQTLNHNVMYWYQQKSSQAPKLLFHYYDKDFNNEADTPDNFQSRRPNTSFCFLDIRSPGLGDTAMYLCATSSSGTGSYEQYFGPGTRLTVT.

This chain connects TRBV2 to TRBJ1-6, with 7 bases that match TRBD1. The CDR3 spans 15 residues. V was pared by 7 bases and J by 5 bases, with 8 bases of the junction left unmatched. Per germline, CDR1 SNHLY and CDR2 FYNNEI. The DNA of the CDR3 is TGTGCCAGCAACCGAGTGGGACAGCATAATTCACCCCTCCACTTT. It specifies CASNRVGQHNSPLHF.

The gene calls are TRBV28 and TRBJ1-3, with 9 bases lining up with TRBD1. Trimming took 2 bases from V and 4 from J; bases not matched to a gene: 3. CDR3 length: 15 amino acids. The V gene's germline CDR1 is MDHEN and CDR2 SYDVKM. The CDR3 DNA follows: TGTGCCAGCAGTTTACCCGGGACAGGGGGAAACACCATATATTTT. It translates to CASSLPGTGGNTIYF.